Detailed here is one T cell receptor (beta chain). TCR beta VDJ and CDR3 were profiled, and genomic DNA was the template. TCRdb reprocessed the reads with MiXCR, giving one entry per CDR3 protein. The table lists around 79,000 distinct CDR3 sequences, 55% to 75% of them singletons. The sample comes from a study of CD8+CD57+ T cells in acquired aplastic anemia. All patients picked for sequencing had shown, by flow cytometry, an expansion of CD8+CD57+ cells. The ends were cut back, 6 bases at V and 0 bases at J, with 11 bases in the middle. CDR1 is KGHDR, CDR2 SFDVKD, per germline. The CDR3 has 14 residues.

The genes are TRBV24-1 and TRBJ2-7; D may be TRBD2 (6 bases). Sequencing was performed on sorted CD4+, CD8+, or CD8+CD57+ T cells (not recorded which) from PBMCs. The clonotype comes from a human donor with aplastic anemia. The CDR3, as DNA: TGTGCCACCAGTAGTAGCGGCAGCTCCTACGAGCAGTACTTC. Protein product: CATSSSGSSYEQYF.